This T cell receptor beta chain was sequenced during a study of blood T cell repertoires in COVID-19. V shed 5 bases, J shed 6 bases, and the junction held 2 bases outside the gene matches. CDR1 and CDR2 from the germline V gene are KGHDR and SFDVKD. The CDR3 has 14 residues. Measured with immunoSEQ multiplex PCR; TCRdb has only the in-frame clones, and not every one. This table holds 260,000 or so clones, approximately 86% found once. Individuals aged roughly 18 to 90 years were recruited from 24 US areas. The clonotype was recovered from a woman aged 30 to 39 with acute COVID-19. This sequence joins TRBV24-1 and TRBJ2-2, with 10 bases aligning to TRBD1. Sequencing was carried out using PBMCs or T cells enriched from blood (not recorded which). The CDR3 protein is CATSGTGGAGELFF. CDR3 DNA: TGTGCCACCAGTGGGACAGGGGGGGCCGGGGAGCTGTTTTTT.